This section outlines one T cell receptor (beta chain) sequence together with its context. As yet, its antigen is unknown. Germline trimming cut 4 bases from V and 6 bases from J; bases unmatched to any gene: 9. This CDR3 contains 14 residues. From germline, CDR1 is PRHDT and CDR2 FYEKMQ (reference sequence). This sample was included in a study of blood T cells in healthy people across ages. Using a J-beta primer mix together with a sample-barcoded 5' primer, a second PCR was run for roughly 6 to 11 cycles. TCRdb reprocessed the 5' RACE reads with MiXCR, giving one entry per CDR3 protein. The sample holds approximately 800,000 distinct CDR3 sequences, 56% seen once. General observations from the study: Per million T cells, the diversity of TCR beta decreased roughly linearly as age advanced. Estimates of diversity drawn from one million T cells were considered underestimates. More naive CD4+ cells and higher diversity marked long-lived donors relative to aged donors. Strongly correlated with naive T cell percentage was TCR beta diversity.

V usage is TRBV13 and J usage is TRBJ2-7; TRBD1 matches 7 bases. This clonotype was sampled from a man aged 40-55 years in good health. The specimen sequenced was blood. For the CDR3, the DNA is TGTGCCAGCAGCTACGGGACAGCGGCGGGCGAGCAGTACTTC. It specifies CASSYGTAAGEQYF.